This T cell receptor (beta chain) was recorded in a study of cytomegalovirus exposure and HLA in healthy donors. The overall study: About four fifths of a few hundred genotyped donors fell in the Caucasian-associated ancestry cluster. General study points: One later analysis reportedly identified an Asian-associated ancestry cluster that showed fewer N-insertions than the roughly 600-donor mean.

The PCR employed 60 Vbeta primers together with 13 Jbeta primers. The repertoire was sequenced with immunoSEQ multiplex PCR; TCRdb's copy has only in-frame clones and lacks some. This table holds 90,000 to 120,000 clones, 81% found once. V was trimmed by 4 bases and J by 0 bases, leaving 11 bases between them. This CDR3 is built from 15 residues. Germline CDR1 and CDR2: MNHEY and SVGAGI. This clone was detected a few times. Its antigen is still unknown. The clonotype was recovered from a man aged 25-45 years in good health and CMV-seronegative. V is TRBV6-5 and J is TRBJ2-3; TRBD1 is a possible D gene (6 bases). Input material: PBMCs. The CDR3 loop reads CASSLGQISTDTQYF. CDR3 sequence (DNA): TGTGCCAGCAGTTTAGGACAGATTAGCACAGATACGCAGTATTTT.